This T cell receptor (beta chain) was retrieved from a study of T-cell reconstitution after alpha-beta-depleted transplantation in children. Findings of the study overall: One year after transplant, T-cell counts and diversity came mostly from newly produced T cells. Expanded graft clones numbering several hundred reportedly gave rise to alpha-beta T cells about two months after transplant. TCRbeta diversity was high at day 60 in some patients (a result of surviving recipient T cells and thymic progenitors).

This clonotype was detected ten times or more. Its target is unknown. The CDR3 loop spans 14 amino acids. V trimming: 3 bases; J trimming: 2 bases; junction bases outside the gene matches: 2. Germline assignment: CDR1 SGDLS and CDR2 YYNGEE. It was with unique molecular identifiers that the TCRbeta library was prepared. TCRdb processed the PCR reads anew with MiXCR; each CDR3 protein has one entry. This sample carries tens of thousands of distinct CDR3 sequences, roughly 4.9% of them seen once, and the ten largest clones take about 20%. The J gene is TRBJ1-5, the V gene TRBV9; 7 nucleotides align to TRBD1. The sequencing here drew on PBMCs, mostly from graft donor cells, taken 180 days after TCRalphabeta/CD19-depleted stem cell transplant. This receptor was identified in a boy younger than two who had a stem cell transplant for acute myeloid leukemia, so the T cells may come from the graft donor. CDR3 residues: CASSADRGNQPQHF. CDR3 nucleotide sequence: TGTGCCAGCAGCGCCGACAGGGGCAATCAGCCCCAGCATTTT.